These 14 T cell receptor beta chains came from one sample sequenced in a study of spatial heterogeneity in lung cancer. Each CDR3 protein gets one entry after TCRdb re-called the 5' RACE reads with MiXCR. The sample shows some 25,000 distinct CDR3 sequences, roughly 13% of them seen only once. Specified time point: sample taken at primary tumor resection. Sequencing of whole RNA from tumor, nontumor lung or frozen PBMC involved no sorting. The source material was PBMCs, sampled at surgery. The receptors were sampled from a female donor with early-stage non-small cell lung cancer.

This clonotype came up many times. The V call is TRBV27, the J call TRBJ1-1; weak D call: TRBD1 (5 bases). CDR1 is MNHEY, CDR2 SMNVEV, per germline (reference sequence). The CDR3 length is 12 residues. V was pared by 6 bases and J by 7 bases, with 12 bases between. CDR3 region: CASRGRGFEAFF. The CDR3 region has the DNA TGTGCCAGCAGAGGACGGGGGTTTGAAGCTTTCTTT.

This clonotype was seen a few times. The chain employs TRBV5-5 and TRBJ2-5; 13 nucleotides match TRBD2. This CDR3 spans 19 amino acids. J gave up 0 bases and V 4 bases, and 12 bases lay outside the gene matches. From germline, CDR1 is SGHKS and CDR2 YYEKEE (reference sequence). The CDR3 DNA sequence: TGTGCCAGCAGCCTTGGACTAGCGGGAGCGTGGGGGGACCAAGAGACCCAGTACTTC. Protein product: CASSLGLAGAWGDQETQYF.

The sample holds a few counts of this clonotype. V usage is TRBV11-2 and J usage is TRBJ2-1; TRBD2 aligns across 10 bases. With V trimmed by 4 bases and J by 15 bases, 9 bases remained unmatched. The CDR3 has 13 amino acids. Germline assignment: CDR1 SGHAT and CDR2 FQNNGV. The CDR3 spells CASSYGAASGGFF. CDR3 nucleotides: TGTGCCAGCAGCTACGGTGCGGCTAGCGGGGGGTTCTTC.

Comment on this clonotype: With a much larger clone just one base away, this may be a read error. The V call is TRBV7-8, the J call TRBJ2-3, with 9 bases that match TRBD2. Germline-derived CDR1 and CDR2 are SGHVS and FQNEAQ. CDR3 length equals 18 residues. Trimming took 5 bases from V and 1 from J; bases not matched to a gene: 13. The CDR3 nucleotides are TGTGCCAGCAGCATCTCCTCGAAGGCGGGGGGGCGCACAGATACGCAGTATTTT. Translation gives CASSISSKAGGRTDTQYF.

This clonotype was observed a few times. The chain recombines TRBV12-3 or TRBV12-4 with TRBJ2-7, with a tentative D call TRBD1 (5 bases). The CDR3 runs 11 residues. V lost 7 bases and J 5 bases, leaving 9 bases between the germline ends. CDR3 coding DNA: TGTGCCAGCATGGGGCACCACGAGCAGTACTTC. Protein product: CASMGHHEQYF.

This clonotype has a count of ten or more. CDR3 sequence: CASSDRAYEQYF. The CDR3 nucleotides read TGTGCCAGCAGCGATAGGGCCTACGAGCAGTACTTC. The gene calls are TRBV7-6 and TRBJ2-7, with D uncertain. Germline lookup yields CDR1 SGHVS and CDR2 FNYEAQ. V shed 5 bases and J shed 2 bases, with 7 bases lying between them. This CDR3 contains 12 residues.

The rearrangement uses TRBV14 and TRBJ1-1; tentatively, D is TRBD1 (6 bases). The CDR3 has 13 residues. Germline V gene data show CDR1 as SGHDN and CDR2 as FVKESK. Trimming cost V 7 bases and J 2 bases, with 11 bases left between them. CDR3 DNA: TGTGCCAGCATTGGACAGAGTAACACTGAAGCTTTCTTT. Its protein product is CASIGQSNTEAFF.

The V gene is TRBV11-3, the J gene TRBJ2-3, with 11 positions matching TRBD1. Germline loops: CDR1 SGHNT, CDR2 YENEEA. This CDR3 is built from 16 residues. V lost 5 bases and J lost 1; bases outside the gene matches: 5. CDR3 amino acids: CASSERTGGRTDTQYF. The DNA for the CDR3 is TGTGCCAGCAGCGAACGGACAGGGGGCCGCACAGATACGCAGTATTTT.

This clonotype is categorized as hyperexpanded. The chain links TRBV30 to TRBJ1-1; TRBD1 matches 9 bases. Per the germline V gene, CDR1 is GTSNPN and CDR2 is SVGIG (reference sequence). The CDR3 spans 14 residues. V gave up 4 bases and J gave up 6 bases; unmatched junction bases: 9. The CDR3, as DNA: TGTGCCTGGAACATGGGACAGGGTGTGCCTGAAGCTTTCTTT. This translates into CAWNMGQGVPEAFF.

Notes on this clonotype: A read error may explain this, as a much larger clone is one base away. The chain's CDR3 is CSARAGRGAFF. CDR3 sequence (DNA): TGCAGCGCTAGGGCAGGGAGGGGAGCTTTCTTT. This chain links TRBV29-1 with TRBJ1-1; a weak D match, TRBD1 (5 bases). Germline CDR1 is SQVTM and CDR2 is ANQGSEA. The ends were cut back, 7 bases at V and 10 bases at J, with 16 bases in the middle. This CDR3 spans 11 amino acids.

This clonotype was counted many times. The chain joins TRBV5-1 to TRBJ1-6; D not certain. The CDR3 totals 15 residues. The V end was cut by 4 bases, the J end by 5 bases, with 13 bases between. The germline V gene has CDR1 SGHRS and CDR2 YFSETQ. CDR3 DNA sequence: TGCGCCAGCAGCCCGCTCGGGGAAAATAATTCACCCCTCCACTTT. Protein sequence: CASSPLGENNSPLHF.

This clonotype was detected only a few times. V usage is TRBV7-9 and J usage is TRBJ2-7; D uncertain. This CDR3 comprises 12 residues. V lost 2 bases, J lost 4 bases, and 6 bases lay in between. Germline CDR1 reads SEHNR; CDR2 reads FQNEAQ (reference sequence). The CDR3 is CASSLTSYEQYF. The CDR3 region has the DNA TGTGCCAGCAGCTTAACGTCTTACGAGCAGTACTTC.

The DNA for the CDR3 is TGCGCCAGCAGCCAGCAGACTAGCGGGGGCGGGGTAGATACGCAGTATTTT. The encoded protein is CASSQQTSGGGVDTQYF. The rearrangement uses TRBV4-3 and TRBJ2-3; 12 nucleotides align to TRBD2. The CDR3 totals 17 residues. From germline, CDR1 is LGHNA and CDR2 YSLEER. V dropped 3 bases and J dropped 5; count of bases not matched to a gene: 9.

V gene TRBV6-5 combines with J gene TRBJ1-1; perhaps TRBD1 as D (6 bases). The V end lost 0 bases, the J end lost 1 base, and 12 bases lay between the germline ends. The CDR3 loop spans 16 amino acids. Germline V gene data show CDR1 as MNHEY and CDR2 as SVGAGI. The chain's CDR3 is CASSYSTGQKNTEAFF. The CDR3 DNA is TGTGCCAGCAGTTACTCCACGGGACAAAAGAACACTGAAGCTTTCTTT.